The 4 T cell receptor beta chains presented below share a single source sample, sequenced in a study of Tregs in tolerant kidney transplant recipients. Related graft donors supplied nonmyeloablative bone marrow transplants, and mixed chimerism was transient. Profiled with immunoSEQ multiplex PCR; TCRdb holds only in-frame clones, not every one. The table shows about 64,000 clones, with around 87% occurring only once. This sample comprised CD4+ T cells from blood (PBMCs), obtained 6 months after the transplant. These receptors were obtained from a human patient who received a combined kidney and bone marrow transplant. Some T cells may arise from the graft donor.

The chain carries TRBV4-2 and TRBJ2-1, with TRBD2 as a possible D gene (7 bases). Trimming pared 4 bases from V and 7 bases from J, leaving 17 bases between. CDR3 length: 15 residues. Germline CDR1 and CDR2: LGHNA and YNFKEQ. CDR3 loop: CASSLYYEGGNEQFF. CDR3 nucleotides: TGTGCCAGCAGCCTCTATTATGAGGGGGGGAATGAGCAGTTCTTC.

This chain links TRBV10-2 with TRBJ2-3, with 7 nucleotides matching TRBD1. The CDR3 length is 15 residues. CDR1 and CDR2 (germline): WSHSY, SAAADI. The J segment lost 0 bases and the V segment lost 1 base, leaving 1 base of the junction unmatched. Here the CDR3 DNA reads TGCGCCAGCAGTGAGTGGGGACAGAGCACAGATACGCAGTATTTT. It encodes CASSEWGQSTDTQYF.

This sequence joins TRBV5-1 and TRBJ2-5, with a weak D call TRBD1 (5 bases). Trimming took off 1 base at V and 5 bases at J, with 12 bases between the two ends. The CDR3 runs 14 residues. Germline assignment: CDR1 SGHRS and CDR2 YFSETQ. The CDR3 DNA is TGCGCCAGCAGCTTGTTGGGGCAAAGGGAGACCCAGTACTTC. Residues: CASSLLGQRETQYF.

This clone has only a few counts. V and J are TRBV4-2 and TRBJ2-3; 7 bases map to TRBD1. CDR1 is LGHNA, CDR2 YNFKEQ, per germline. The CDR3 runs 15 residues. The J segment lost 0 bases and the V segment lost 3 bases, leaving 3 bases of the junction unmatched. This CDR3 reads CASSQGTASTDTQYF. In nucleotides, the CDR3 is TGTGCCAGCAGCCAGGGGACAGCGAGCACAGATACGCAGTATTTT.